The next 8 T cell receptor beta chains were all read from a single sample in a study of post-analysis software for immune sequencing data. General study points: The study found TRBV5-6, TRBV5-1 and TRBV20-1 among five or six TRBV segments more frequent in patients than controls.

Antigens for these TCRs are unknown. Libraries were made from TCR beta cDNA, and they carried unique molecular identifiers. A single record per CDR3 protein comes from TCRdb applying MiXCR to the PCR reads. The sample consists of about 380,000 distinct CDR3 sequences, roughly 30% of them appearing once. The sequenced material came from blood. Receptors originate from a girl aged 5 to 17 with multiple sclerosis.

There are a few counts of this clonotype. The rearrangement joins TRBV11-2 to TRBJ1-1; D ambiguous. V was cut by 0 bases and J by 2 bases, with 10 bases left in between. Germline CDR1 SGHAT, CDR2 FQNNGV. The CDR3 length is 15 residues. The CDR3 coding sequence is TGTGCCAGCAGCTTAGAGGCAGAGATTAACACTGAAGCTTTCTTT. Protein sequence: CASSLEAEINTEAFF.

The chain combines TRBV5-1 with TRBJ2-5; 8 bases agree with TRBD2. The J call is in doubt because the DNA end fits TRBJ2-7 better. Per germline, CDR1 SGHRS and CDR2 YFSETQ. This CDR3 comprises 14 residues. CDR3 loop: CASSSTGGEYEQYF. The CDR3 DNA reads TGCGCCAGCAGCTCGACGGGAGGGGAGTACGAGCAGTACTTC.

The table lists this clonotype with a few counts. This chain joins TRBV12-3 or TRBV12-4 and TRBJ2-5, with 10 nucleotides matching TRBD2. V shed 6 bases and J 0 bases; nucleotides not matched to a gene: 7. This CDR3 spans 16 amino acids. The CDR3 region has the DNA TGTGCCAGCAGACCCACCGGGACTAGCGACCAAGAGACCCAGTACTTC. Protein: CASRPTGTSDQETQYF.

This chain links TRBV9 with TRBJ2-3; 7 bases fit TRBD2. This CDR3 contains 16 residues. Germline V CDR1 and CDR2: SGDLS, YYNGEE. V gave up 0 bases and J gave up 2 bases; unmatched junction bases: 6. CDR3 sequence: CASSVVASGYTDTQYF. For the CDR3, the DNA is TGTGCCAGCAGCGTAGTGGCTAGCGGTTACACAGATACGCAGTATTTT.

This clonotype was counted a few times. A junction end diverges from the germline sequence, so it may reflect a read error. J is TRBJ1-6 and V is TRBV15; 7 bases fit TRBD1. This CDR3 is built from 18 residues. Germline V CDR1 and CDR2: LNHNV, YYDKDF (reference sequence). CDR3 in amino acids: CATSRDADRVSYNSPLHF. CDR3 DNA: TGTGCCACCAGCCGAGACGCCGACAGGGTGTCCTATAATTCACCCCTCCACTTT.

The table lists this clonotype with a count of one. The chain couples TRBV12-3 or TRBV12-4 to TRBJ2-3, with TRBD2 identical over 8 bases. V trimming: 3 bases; J trimming: 3 bases; junction bases outside the gene matches: 8. The CDR3 has 16 amino acids. For the CDR3, the DNA is TGTGCCAGCAGTTTGGCGGCTGCGGGGGGAACAGATACGCAGTATTTT. It is translated as CASSLAAAGGTDTQYF.

In its sample, this clonotype was seen many times. This chain connects TRBV20-1 to TRBJ1-2, with D perhaps matching TRBD1 (6 bases). Germline-derived CDR1 and CDR2 are DFQATT and SNEGSKA (reference sequence). The V end lost 4 bases, the J end lost 8 bases, and 20 bases lay between the germline ends. The CDR3 spans 14 residues. The CDR3 is CSAKVEGGARGYTF. As DNA, the CDR3 is TGCAGTGCTAAAGTTGAGGGGGGAGCGAGGGGCTACACCTTC.

The table lists this clonotype with a few counts. V gene TRBV30 combines with J gene TRBJ2-7, with D possibly called TRBD1 or TRBD2 (5 bases each). The CDR3 runs to 11 residues. Per the germline V gene, CDR1 is GTSNPN and CDR2 is SVGIG (reference sequence). Trimming stripped 8 bases from V and 6 bases from J, with 14 bases between. The CDR3 here is CATLGGGEQYF. CDR3 nucleotides: TGTGCCACCCTAGGTGGGGGCGAGCAGTACTTC.